The 2 T cell receptor beta chains below all came from one sample that was sequenced in a study of blood T cell repertoires in COVID-19. TCRdb keeps only in-frame clones here, not all; method: immunoSEQ multiplex PCR. Among approximately 350,000 clones, more than 75% were seen once, and the ten largest hold 2.5% to 3%. Source material: PBMCs or T cells enriched from blood (not recorded which). The receptors were sampled from a woman aged 25 to 39 who had recovered from COVID-19.

The rearrangement links TRBV12-3 or TRBV12-4 to TRBJ1-2; TRBD1 matches at 7 bases. CDR3 length equals 13 residues. V shed 5 bases, J shed 4 bases, and the junction held 4 bases outside the gene matches. The CDR3 DNA follows: TGTGCCAGCAGTAGTGGGACAGTCTATGGCTACACCTTC. This gives the protein CASSSGTVYGYTF.

The chain joins TRBV19 to TRBJ1-1, with TRBD1 matching 7 bases. The CDR3 is 16 amino acids. V trimming: 8 bases; J trimming: 2 bases; junction bases outside the gene matches: 14. Germline CDR1 reads LNHDA; CDR2 reads SQIVND (reference sequence). The CDR3 here is CASSLRQGVGNTEAFF. The CDR3 DNA reads TGTGCCAGTTCATTAAGACAGGGAGTTGGAAACACTGAAGCTTTCTTT.